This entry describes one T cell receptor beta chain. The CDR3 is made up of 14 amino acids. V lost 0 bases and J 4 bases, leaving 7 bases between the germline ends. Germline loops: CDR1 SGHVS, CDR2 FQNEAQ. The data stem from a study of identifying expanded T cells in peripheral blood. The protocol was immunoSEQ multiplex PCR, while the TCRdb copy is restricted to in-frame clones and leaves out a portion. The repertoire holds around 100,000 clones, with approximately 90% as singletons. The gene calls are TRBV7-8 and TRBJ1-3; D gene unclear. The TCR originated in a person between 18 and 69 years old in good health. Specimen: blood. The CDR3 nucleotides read TGTGCCAGCAGCTTAGCGCGCTCAGGAAACACCATATATTTT. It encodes CASSLARSGNTIYF.